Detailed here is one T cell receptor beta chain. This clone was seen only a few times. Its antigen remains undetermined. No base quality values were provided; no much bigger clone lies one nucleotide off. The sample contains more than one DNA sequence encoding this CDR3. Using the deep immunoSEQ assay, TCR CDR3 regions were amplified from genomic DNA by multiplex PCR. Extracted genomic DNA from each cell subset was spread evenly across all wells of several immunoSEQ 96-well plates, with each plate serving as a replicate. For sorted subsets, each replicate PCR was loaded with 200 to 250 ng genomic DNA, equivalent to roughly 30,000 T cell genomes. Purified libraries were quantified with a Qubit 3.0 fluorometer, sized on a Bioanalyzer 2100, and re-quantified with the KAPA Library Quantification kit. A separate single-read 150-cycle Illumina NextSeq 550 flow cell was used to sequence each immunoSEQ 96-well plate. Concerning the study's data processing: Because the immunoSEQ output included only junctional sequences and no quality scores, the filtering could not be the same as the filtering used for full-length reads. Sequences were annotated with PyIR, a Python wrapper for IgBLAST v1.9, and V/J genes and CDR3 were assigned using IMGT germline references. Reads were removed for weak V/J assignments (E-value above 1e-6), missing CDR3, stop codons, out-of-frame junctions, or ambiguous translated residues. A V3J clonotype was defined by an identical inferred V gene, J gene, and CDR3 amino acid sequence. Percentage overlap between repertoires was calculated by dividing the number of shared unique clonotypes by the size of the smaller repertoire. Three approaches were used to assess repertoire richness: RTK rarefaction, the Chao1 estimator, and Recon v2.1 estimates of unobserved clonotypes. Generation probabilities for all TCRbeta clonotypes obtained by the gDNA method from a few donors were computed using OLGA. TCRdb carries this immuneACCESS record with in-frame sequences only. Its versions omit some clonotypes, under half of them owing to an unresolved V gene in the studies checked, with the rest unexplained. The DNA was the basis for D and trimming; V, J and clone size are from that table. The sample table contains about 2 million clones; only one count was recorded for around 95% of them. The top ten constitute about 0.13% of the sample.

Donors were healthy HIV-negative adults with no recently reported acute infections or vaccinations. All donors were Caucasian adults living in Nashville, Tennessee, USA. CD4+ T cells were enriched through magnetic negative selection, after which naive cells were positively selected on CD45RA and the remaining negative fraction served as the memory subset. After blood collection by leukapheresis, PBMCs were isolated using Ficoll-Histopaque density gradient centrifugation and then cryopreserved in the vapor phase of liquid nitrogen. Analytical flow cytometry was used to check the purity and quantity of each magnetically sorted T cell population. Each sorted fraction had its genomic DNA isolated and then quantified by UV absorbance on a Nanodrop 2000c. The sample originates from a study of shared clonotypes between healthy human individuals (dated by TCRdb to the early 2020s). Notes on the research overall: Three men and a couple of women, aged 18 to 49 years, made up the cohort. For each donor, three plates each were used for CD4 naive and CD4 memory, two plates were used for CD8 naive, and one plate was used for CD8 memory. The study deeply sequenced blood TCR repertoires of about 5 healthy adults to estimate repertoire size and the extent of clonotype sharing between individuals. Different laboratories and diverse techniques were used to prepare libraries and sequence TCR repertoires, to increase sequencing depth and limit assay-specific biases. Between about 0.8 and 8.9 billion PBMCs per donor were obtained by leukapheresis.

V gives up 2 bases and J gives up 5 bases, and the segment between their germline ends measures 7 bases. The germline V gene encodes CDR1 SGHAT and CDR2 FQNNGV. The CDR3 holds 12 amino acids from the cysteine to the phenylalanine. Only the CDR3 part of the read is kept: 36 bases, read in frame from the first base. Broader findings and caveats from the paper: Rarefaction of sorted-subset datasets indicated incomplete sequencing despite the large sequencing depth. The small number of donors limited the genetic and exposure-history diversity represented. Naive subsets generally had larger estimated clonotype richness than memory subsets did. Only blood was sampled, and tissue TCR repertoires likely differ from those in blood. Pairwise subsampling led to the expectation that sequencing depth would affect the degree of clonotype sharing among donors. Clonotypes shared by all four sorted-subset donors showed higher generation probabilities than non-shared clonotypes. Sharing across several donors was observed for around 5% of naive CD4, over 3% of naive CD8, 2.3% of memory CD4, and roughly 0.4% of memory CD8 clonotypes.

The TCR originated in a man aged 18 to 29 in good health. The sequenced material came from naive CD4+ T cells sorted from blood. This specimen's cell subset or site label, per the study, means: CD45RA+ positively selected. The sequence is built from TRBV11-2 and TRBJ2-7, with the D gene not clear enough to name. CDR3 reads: CASSLRGHEQYF. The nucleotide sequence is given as TGTGCCAGCAGCTTACGAGGCCACGAGCAGTACTTC. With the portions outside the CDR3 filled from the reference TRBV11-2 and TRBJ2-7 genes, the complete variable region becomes EAGVAQSPRYKIIEKRQSVAFWCNPISGHATLYWYQQILGQGPKLLIQFQNNGVVDDSQLPKDRFSAERLKGVDSTLKIQPAKLEDSAVYLCASSLRGHEQYFGPGTRLTVT.